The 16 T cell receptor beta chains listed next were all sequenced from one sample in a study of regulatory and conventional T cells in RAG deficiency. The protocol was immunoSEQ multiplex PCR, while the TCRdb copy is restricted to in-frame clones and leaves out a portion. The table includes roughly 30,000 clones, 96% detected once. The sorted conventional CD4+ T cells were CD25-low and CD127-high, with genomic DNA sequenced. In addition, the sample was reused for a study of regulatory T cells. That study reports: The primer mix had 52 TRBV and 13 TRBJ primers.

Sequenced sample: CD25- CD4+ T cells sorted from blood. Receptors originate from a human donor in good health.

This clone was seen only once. CDR3 sequence: CASKAVDQPQHF. The CDR3 coding sequence is TGTGCCAGCAAAGCGGTAGATCAGCCCCAGCATTTT. The chain uses TRBV7-9 and TRBJ1-5; no clear D gene. Trimming shortened V by 7 bases and J by 5 bases, and 9 bases separated the two germline ends. The CDR3 covers 12 residues. The germline V gene has CDR1 SEHNR and CDR2 FQNEAQ (reference sequence).

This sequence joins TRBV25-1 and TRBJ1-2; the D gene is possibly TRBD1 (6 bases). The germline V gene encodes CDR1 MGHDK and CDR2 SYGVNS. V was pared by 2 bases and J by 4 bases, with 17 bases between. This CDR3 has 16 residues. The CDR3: CASSEGGAQGSYGYTF. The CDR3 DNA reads TGTGCCAGCAGTGAAGGGGGGGCACAGGGTAGCTATGGCTACACCTTC.

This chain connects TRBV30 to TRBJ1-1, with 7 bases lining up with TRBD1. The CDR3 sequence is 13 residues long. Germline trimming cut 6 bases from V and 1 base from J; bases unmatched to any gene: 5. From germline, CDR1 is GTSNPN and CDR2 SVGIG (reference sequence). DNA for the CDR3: TGTGCCTGCACGGGACAGCCGAACACTGAAGCTTTCTTT. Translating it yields CACTGQPNTEAFF.

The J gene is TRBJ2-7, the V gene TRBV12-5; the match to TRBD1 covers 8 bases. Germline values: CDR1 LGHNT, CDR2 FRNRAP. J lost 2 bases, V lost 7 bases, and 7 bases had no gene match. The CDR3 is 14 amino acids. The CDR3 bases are TGTGCTAGTGTTTCGACAGGGGCGACCTACGAGCAGTACTTC. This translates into CASVSTGATYEQYF.

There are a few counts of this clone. The CDR3 DNA sequence: TGTGCCAGCAGCTTAAGAGTTATGAAAGAGACCCAGTACTTC. This sequence encodes CASSLRVMKETQYF. The chain combines TRBV5-8 with TRBJ2-5; no firm D call. The germline V and J ends were trimmed by 2 bases and 3 bases, with 11 bases remaining between them. The CDR3 has 14 residues. Germline values: CDR1 SGHTS, CDR2 YDEGEE.

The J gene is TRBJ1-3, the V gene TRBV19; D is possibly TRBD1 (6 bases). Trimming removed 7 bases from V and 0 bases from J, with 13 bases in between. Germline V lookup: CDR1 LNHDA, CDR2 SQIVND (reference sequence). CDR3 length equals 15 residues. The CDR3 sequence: CASTQTGNSGNTIYF. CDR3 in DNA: TGTGCCAGTACCCAGACAGGCAACTCTGGAAACACCATATATTTT.

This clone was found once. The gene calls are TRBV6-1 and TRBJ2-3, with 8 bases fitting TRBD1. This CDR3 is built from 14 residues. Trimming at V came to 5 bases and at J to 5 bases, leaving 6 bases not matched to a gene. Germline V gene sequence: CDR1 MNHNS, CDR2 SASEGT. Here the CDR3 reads CASSWGTGGDTQYF. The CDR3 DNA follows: TGTGCCAGCAGTTGGGGTACAGGGGGAGATACGCAGTATTTT.

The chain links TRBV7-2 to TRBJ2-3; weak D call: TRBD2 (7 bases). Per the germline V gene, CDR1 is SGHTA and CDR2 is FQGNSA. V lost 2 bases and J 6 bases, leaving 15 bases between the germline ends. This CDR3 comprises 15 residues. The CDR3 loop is CASSLSRGPTDTQYF. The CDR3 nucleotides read TGTGCCAGCAGCTTATCGCGGGGGCCAACGGATACGCAGTATTTT.

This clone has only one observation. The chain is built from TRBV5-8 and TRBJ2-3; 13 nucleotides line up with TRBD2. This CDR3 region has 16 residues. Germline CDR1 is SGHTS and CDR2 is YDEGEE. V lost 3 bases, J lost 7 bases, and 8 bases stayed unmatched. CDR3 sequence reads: CASSWTSGGSGNTQYF. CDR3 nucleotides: TGTGCCAGCAGCTGGACTAGCGGGGGCTCGGGGAATACGCAGTATTTT.

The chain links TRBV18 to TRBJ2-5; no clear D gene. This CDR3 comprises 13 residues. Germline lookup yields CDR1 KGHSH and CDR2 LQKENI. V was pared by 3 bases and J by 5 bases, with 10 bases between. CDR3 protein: CASSPPGRETQYF. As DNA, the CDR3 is TGTGCCAGCTCACCGCCCGGCAGGGAGACCCAGTACTTC. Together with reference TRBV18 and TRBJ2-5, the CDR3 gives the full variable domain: NAGVMQNPRHLVRRRGQEARLRCSPMKGHSHVYWYRQLPEEGLKFMVYLQKENIIDESGMPKERFSAEFPKEGPSILRIQQVVRGDSAAYFCASSPPGRETQYFGPGTRLLVL.

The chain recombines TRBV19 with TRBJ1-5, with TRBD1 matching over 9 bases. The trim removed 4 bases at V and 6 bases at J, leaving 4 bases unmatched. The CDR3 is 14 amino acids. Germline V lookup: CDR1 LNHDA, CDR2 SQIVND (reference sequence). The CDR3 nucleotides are TGTGCCAGTAGTAGGGACAGGGTTGGTCAGCCCCAGCATTTT. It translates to CASSRDRVGQPQHF.

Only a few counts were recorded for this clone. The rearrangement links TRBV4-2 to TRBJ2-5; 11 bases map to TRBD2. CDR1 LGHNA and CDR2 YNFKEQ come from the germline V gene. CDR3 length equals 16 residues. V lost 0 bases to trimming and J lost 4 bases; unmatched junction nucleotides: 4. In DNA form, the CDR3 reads TGTGCCAGCAGCCAAGATATAGCGGGGGGGACAGAGACCCAGTACTTC. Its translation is CASSQDIAGGTETQYF.

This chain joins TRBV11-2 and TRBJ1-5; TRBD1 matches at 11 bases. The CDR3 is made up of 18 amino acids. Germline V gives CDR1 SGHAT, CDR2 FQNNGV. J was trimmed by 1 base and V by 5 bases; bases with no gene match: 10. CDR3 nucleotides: TGTGCCAGCAGCACCAACTATCGGGACAGGGGGAGCAATCAGCCCCAGCATTTT. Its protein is CASSTNYRDRGSNQPQHF.

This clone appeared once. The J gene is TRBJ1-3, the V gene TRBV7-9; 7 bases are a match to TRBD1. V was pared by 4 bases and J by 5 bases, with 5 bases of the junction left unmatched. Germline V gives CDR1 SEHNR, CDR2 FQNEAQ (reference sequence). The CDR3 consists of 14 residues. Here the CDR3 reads CASSSKDRRNTIYF. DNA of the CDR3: TGTGCCAGCAGCTCAAAGGACAGGAGAAACACCATATATTTT.

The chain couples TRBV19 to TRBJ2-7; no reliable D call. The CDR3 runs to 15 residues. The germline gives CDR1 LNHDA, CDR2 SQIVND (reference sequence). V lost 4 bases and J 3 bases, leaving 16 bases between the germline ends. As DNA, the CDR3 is TGTGCCAGTAGTACCGCTACCCTACCTTTCTACGAGCAGTACTTC. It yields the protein CASSTATLPFYEQYF.

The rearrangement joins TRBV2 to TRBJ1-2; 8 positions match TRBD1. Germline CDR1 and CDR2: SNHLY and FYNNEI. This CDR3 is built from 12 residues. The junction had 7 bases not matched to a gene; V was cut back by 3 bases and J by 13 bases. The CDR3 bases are TGTGCCAGCAGTGAGGGCGGGACAGGATCCACCTTC. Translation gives CASSEGGTGSTF.